The rows below give T cell receptor beta chains drawn from one sample of a study of cytomegalovirus exposure and HLA in healthy donors. Produced via immunoSEQ multiplex PCR; TCRdb's table is partial and in-frame only. The repertoire includes approximately 160,000 clones, around 75% of them detected once, and 4.9% sits in the top ten. Specimen: PBMCs. These receptor sequences come from a male donor in good health and CMV-seronegative. Each CDR3 is given with its conserved first and last residue. D genes are given only for firm matches. For some rows the clone size is stated as once, few or many, or as a class when expanded; others skip it.

J | D | V | size | CDR3 | DNA
TRBJ2-3 | TRBD1 | TRBV9 | - | CASSPGDRLGDTQYF | TGTGCCAGCAGCCCCGGGGACAGGTTGGGAGATACGCAGTATTTT
TRBJ1-1 | - | TRBV30 | few | CAWSKRGGVDSFF | TGTGCCTGGAGTAAACGGGGGGGTGTAGATTCTTTCTTT
TRBJ2-5 | TRBD1 | TRBV5-8 | once | CASKGAWQETQYF | TGTGCCAGCAAGGGGGCCTGGCAAGAGACCCAGTACTTC
TRBJ2-2 | - | TRBV11-3 | - | CASSLGWGEAGELFF | TGTGCCAGCAGCTTAGGTTGGGGCGAGGCCGGGGAGCTGTTTTTT
TRBJ1-2 | TRBD1 | TRBV6-1 | few | CASSDRGDPNYGYTF | TGTGCCAGCTCTGACAGGGGTGACCCTAACTATGGCTACACCTTC
TRBJ1-6 | TRBD1 | TRBV4-1 | few | CASSQTGTEVLLHF | TGCGCCAGCAGCCAGACCGGGACAGAAGTTCTCCTCCACTTT
TRBJ2-1 | - | TRBV5-1 | - | CASSLFHRLAGNEQFF | TGCGCCAGCAGCTTGTTCCATCGGCTAGCTGGCAATGAGCAGTTCTTC
TRBJ2-7 | - | TRBV5-1 | - | CASSFSRGPTYEQYF | TGCGCCAGCAGCTTCTCGCGGGGTCCCACCTACGAGCAGTACTTC
TRBJ1-1 | TRBD1 | TRBV6-5 | - | CASSEQGGRSEAFF | TGTGCCAGCAGTGAACAGGGGGGGAGATCTGAAGCTTTCTTT
TRBJ1-6 | - | TRBV6-1 | - | CASSDGGSPLHF | TGTGCCAGCAGTGACGGGGGTTCACCCCTCCACTTT
TRBJ2-7 | - | TRBV2 | - | CASLELGYEQYF | TGTGCCAGCTTGGAGTTAGGCTACGAGCAGTACTTC
TRBJ2-7 | TRBD2 | TRBV19 | - | CASSAGTSGGYEQYF | TGTGCCAGTAGTGCCGGGACTAGCGGGGGCTACGAGCAGTACTTC
TRBJ2-1 | TRBD2 | TRBV7-3 | - | CASSQRLAGRYEQFF | TGTGCCAGCAGCCAACGACTAGCGGGAAGATATGAGCAGTTCTTC
TRBJ2-1 | TRBD2 | TRBV4-2 | - | CASSQDLSGGAYNEQFF | TGTGCCAGCAGCCAAGATCTTAGCGGGGGCGCCTACAATGAGCAGTTCTTC
TRBJ2-5 | - | TRBV7-7 | - | CASSSLSGPEETQYF | TGTGCCAGCAGCTCCCTTTCGGGTCCTGAAGAGACCCAGTACTTC
TRBJ1-5 | - | TRBV6-1 | - | CASSEALDRTRNQPQHF | TGTGCCAGCAGTGAAGCACTAGACAGGACCCGCAATCAGCCCCAGCATTTT
TRBJ2-5 | - | TRBV6-6 | - | CASSWDTETQYF | TGTGCCAGCAGTTGGGACACGGAGACCCAGTACTTC
TRBJ2-7 | - | TRBV11-2 | - | CASSADGGTYEQYF | TGTGCCAGCAGCGCCGACGGGGGTACCTACGAGCAGTACTTC
TRBJ2-5 | TRBD1 | TRBV7-2 | few | CASRTGTEETQYF | TGTGCCAGCAGAACCGGGACAGAAGAGACCCAGTACTTC
TRBJ2-2 | TRBD1 | TRBV5-1 | - | CASSPDRGAITGELFF | TGCGCCAGCAGCCCGGACAGGGGGGCGATCACCGGGGAGCTGTTTTTT
TRBJ2-2 | TRBD1 | TRBV11-2 | - | CASSSNQGAAGELFF | TGTGCCAGCAGCTCTAACCAGGGGGCTGCCGGGGAGCTGTTTTTT
TRBJ2-3 | TRBD1 | TRBV6-4 | many | CASSETGGTDTQYF | TGTGCCAGCAGTGAGACAGGGGGCACAGATACGCAGTATTTT
TRBJ2-3 | - | TRBV11-2 | - | CASSLGSWVGGTDTQYF | TGTGCCAGCAGCTTAGGCTCCTGGGTGGGGGGAACAGATACGCAGTATTTT
TRBJ2-7 | TRBD2 | TRBV7-8 | - | CASTPRGVGEQYF | TGTGCCAGCACCCCCCGGGGGGTTGGCGAGCAGTACTTC
TRBJ2-3 | - | TRBV12-5 | - | CASGPDSDTQYF | TGTGCTAGTGGCCCCGACTCAGATACGCAGTATTTT
TRBJ1-1 | TRBD1 | TRBV10-3 | - | CAISVRDRDTEAFF | TGTGCCATCAGTGTCCGGGACAGGGACACTGAAGCTTTCTTT
TRBJ1-2 | TRBD1 | TRBV25-1 | - | CASSEPGVGTVRGYTF | TGTGCCAGCAGTGAACCTGGGGTCGGGACAGTTCGCGGCTACACCTTC
TRBJ2-1 | - | TRBV7-9 | few | CASSLAGSSYNEQFF | TGTGCCAGCAGCTTAGCGGGGAGCTCCTACAATGAGCAGTTCTTC
TRBJ1-1 | - | TRBV4-3 | - | CASSQQGVRTEAFF | TGCGCCAGCAGCCAACAAGGGGTGCGGACTGAAGCTTTCTTT
TRBJ2-2 | TRBD2 | TRBV2 | once | CATITSGSGVPGELFF | TGTGCCACCATAACTAGCGGGAGTGGGGTACCCGGGGAGCTGTTTTTT
TRBJ2-7 | TRBD2 | TRBV7-6 | - | CASSFLAGGGYEQYF | TGTGCCAGCAGCTTTTTAGCGGGAGGAGGCTACGAGCAGTACTTC
TRBJ1-1 | - | TRBV2 | - | CASNPGTGSGTEAFF | TGTGCCAGCAACCCTGGGACCGGGAGCGGCACTGAAGCTTTCTTT
TRBJ1-2 | - | TRBV7-9 | - | CSSSPGLEGYTF | TGTTCCAGCAGCCCAGGGCTCGAGGGCTACACCTTC
TRBJ2-1 | - | TRBV4-1 | - | CASSVGLSGASHNEQFF | TGCGCCAGCAGCGTCGGGCTTTCAGGGGCTTCTCACAATGAGCAGTTCTTC
TRBJ2-5 | TRBD2 | TRBV5-1 | few | CASSSVLAPQETQYF | TGCGCCAGCAGCTCCGTACTAGCGCCTCAAGAGACCCAGTACTTC
TRBJ1-1 | TRBD1 | TRBV6-6 | - | CASSVQGGEAFF | TGTGCCAGCAGTGTCCAGGGGGGTGAAGCTTTCTTT
TRBJ2-3 | - | TRBV27 | - | CASSFVGHTQYF | TGTGCCAGCAGTTTCGTTGGCCATACGCAGTATTTT
TRBJ1-1 | TRBD1 | TRBV28 | - | CASSLPAGGTEAFF | TGTGCCAGCAGTCTGCCGGCAGGGGGCACTGAAGCTTTCTTT
TRBJ2-2 | TRBD2 | TRBV5-4 | - | CASSFPAGGTGELFF | TGTGCCAGCAGCTTTCCAGCGGGGGGGACCGGGGAGCTGTTTTTT
TRBJ1-2 | - | TRBV18 | - | CASSPSPGVDYGYTF | TGTGCCAGCTCACCTAGCCCAGGGGTGGACTATGGCTACACCTTC
TRBJ2-7 | TRBD1 | TRBV18 | - | CASSPRRDRDEQYF | TGTGCCAGCTCGCCTCGCCGAGACAGGGACGAGCAGTACTTC
TRBJ2-1 | TRBD2 | TRBV27 | - | CASSVLGLADTYNEQFF | TGTGCCAGCAGTGTGCTCGGACTAGCGGATACCTACAATGAGCAGTTCTTC
TRBJ2-7 | TRBD1 | TRBV7-9 | few | CASSTDRVPYEQYF | TGTGCCAGCAGCACTGACAGGGTCCCCTACGAGCAGTACTTC
TRBJ2-5 | TRBD2 | TRBV4-2 | few | CASSRTLAYQETQYF | TGTGCCAGCAGCCGAACACTAGCGTACCAAGAGACCCAGTACTTC
TRBJ2-5 | - | TRBV7-7 | - | CASSLSAGYQETQYF | TGTGCCAGCAGCCTTTCGGCAGGGTACCAAGAGACCCAGTACTTC
TRBJ2-1 | TRBD2 | TRBV6-5 | - | CASSLAGDYNEQFF | TGTGCCAGCAGTCTAGCGGGAGATTACAATGAGCAGTTCTTC
TRBJ1-6 | - | TRBV11-2 | - | CASSLEFSQEYNSPLHF | TGTGCCAGCAGCTTAGAATTCAGTCAGGAATATAATTCACCCCTCCACTTT
TRBJ1-3 | TRBD1 | TRBV6-1 | - | CASRDRGWGNTIYF | TGTGCCAGCAGAGACAGGGGATGGGGAAACACCATATATTTT
TRBJ1-4 | - | TRBV28 | - | CASSLPTGWNEKLFF | TGTGCCAGCAGTTTACCTACAGGGTGGAATGAAAAACTGTTTTTT
TRBJ1-1 | - | TRBV7-9 | - | CASSLTGENTEAFF | TGTGCCAGCAGCTTAACGGGGGAGAACACTGAAGCTTTCTTT
TRBJ2-1 | - | TRBV7-9 | once | CASSLTGSYNEQFF | TGTGCCAGCAGCTTAACGGGAAGCTACAATGAGCAGTTCTTC
TRBJ1-4 | - | TRBV10-1 | - | CASSEGGWEKLFF | TGCGCCAGCAGTGAAGGGGGTTGGGAAAAACTGTTTTTT
TRBJ2-1 | TRBD2 | TRBV10-3 | - | CAISGQGLAGETSYNEQFF | TGTGCCATCAGTGGCCAGGGACTAGCGGGAGAAACGTCCTACAATGAGCAGTTCTTC
TRBJ2-7 | TRBD2 | TRBV4-1 | - | CASSLRLAAGYEQYF | TGCGCCAGCAGCCTCCGACTAGCTGCTGGATACGAGCAGTACTTC
TRBJ1-5 | TRBD1 | TRBV6-5 | once | CASSRRDRDTQPQHF | TGTGCCAGCAGCCGCCGGGACAGGGATACTCAGCCCCAGCATTTT
TRBJ2-7 | TRBD1 | TRBV4-2 | - | CASSQDEDRGYEQYF | TGTGCCAGCAGCCAAGACGAGGACAGGGGTTACGAGCAGTACTTC
TRBJ1-2 | - | TRBV7-9 | once | CASSSSYGYTF | TGTGCCAGCAGCTCCTCCTATGGCTACACCTTC